This passage covers 4 T cell receptor beta chains from one sample sequenced in a study of beta chain features in type 1 diabetes. The study, taken as a whole, reports: TCRB CDR3s were moderately but significantly shorter in Type 1 diabetes patients in all four CD4+ subsets.

No cognate antigen is known for these TCRs. The investigators reverse transcribed all of the isolated RNA, so they sequenced expressed TCRB transcripts. The method was immunoSEQ multiplex PCR; TCRdb's version includes in-frame clones alone and lacks a portion of them. The top ten clones hold around 0.5% of a sample with 95,000 to 110,000 clones, under 30% of them seen once. Input material: central memory CD4+ T cells from blood. The receptors come from a woman aged 18-29 years with type 1 diabetes.

The chain has TRBV11-2 and TRBJ2-1, with TRBD2 matching over 7 bases. The CDR3 totals 15 residues. Unmatched junction bases numbered 6, after V lost 4 bases and J lost 3 bases. Germline loops: CDR1 SGHAT, CDR2 FQNNGV. The CDR3 sequence is CASSSDWGGYNEQFF. The CDR3 bases are TGTGCCAGCAGCTCAGATTGGGGGGGCTACAATGAGCAGTTCTTC.

The V and J genes are TRBV6-1 and TRBJ1-1; tentative D call: TRBD1 (5 bases). V lost 2 bases and J lost 11, with 9 bases in between. The CDR3 length is 11 residues. The germline V gene encodes CDR1 MNHNS and CDR2 SASEGT. The CDR3 sequence is CASSEQGGAFF. DNA of the CDR3: TGTGCCAGCAGTGAACAGGGAGGGGCTTTCTTT.

In this sample, this clone turned up a few times. The rearrangement links TRBV7-9 to TRBJ1-1; tentative D call: TRBD1 (6 bases). The CDR3 is 16 residues long. Trimming cost V 0 bases and J 5 bases, with 16 bases left between them. Germline-derived CDR1 and CDR2 are SEHNR and FQNEAQ (reference sequence). In DNA form, the CDR3 reads TGTGCCAGCAGCTTAGCGTCGGGCAGGGGAGAGACTGAAGCTTTCTTT. This translates into CASSLASGRGETEAFF.

This clone was detected a few times. V is TRBV5-1 and J is TRBJ2-5; D may be TRBD2 (5 bases). CDR3 size: 13 residues. Per the germline V gene, CDR1 is SGHRS and CDR2 is YFSETQ. Trimming removed 10 bases at V and 5 bases at J, with 18 bases between. CDR3 protein: CASRAAFKETQYF. The CDR3 nucleotides are TGCGCCTCCCGAGCGGCATTTAAGGAGACCCAGTACTTC.